This section outlines one T cell receptor beta chain sequence together with its context. Its antigen remains unknown. These data come from a study of cytomegalovirus exposure and HLA in healthy donors. Study in general: In a later analysis, the 120 or so validation repertoires were reported to have used the same platform as the 600 to 700 first-cohort repertoires.

The V gene end was trimmed by 0 bases and the J gene end by 7 bases; junction bases not matched to a gene: 6. The CDR3 spans 16 residues. Germline CDR1 and CDR2: KGHSH and LQKENI. Profiled with immunoSEQ multiplex PCR; TCRdb holds only in-frame clones, not every one. Here the sample spans 70,000 or so clones, less than 95% being singletons. Findings and caveats of the study: The study put some 150 TCR beta chains on its list as cytomegalovirus-associated. Generally TCR sequences proved uncommon, though certain public TCRs appeared in numerous donors.

The sequence was collected from a woman aged 18-29 years in good health and CMV-seropositive. The sample consisted of PBMCs. This chain joins TRBV18 and TRBJ2-1; TRBD1 agrees at 10 bases. The CDR3 coding sequence is TGTGCCAGCTCACCACCGCCCGGACAGGGGGAGAATGAGCAGTTCTTC. Amino acids: CASSPPPGQGENEQFF.